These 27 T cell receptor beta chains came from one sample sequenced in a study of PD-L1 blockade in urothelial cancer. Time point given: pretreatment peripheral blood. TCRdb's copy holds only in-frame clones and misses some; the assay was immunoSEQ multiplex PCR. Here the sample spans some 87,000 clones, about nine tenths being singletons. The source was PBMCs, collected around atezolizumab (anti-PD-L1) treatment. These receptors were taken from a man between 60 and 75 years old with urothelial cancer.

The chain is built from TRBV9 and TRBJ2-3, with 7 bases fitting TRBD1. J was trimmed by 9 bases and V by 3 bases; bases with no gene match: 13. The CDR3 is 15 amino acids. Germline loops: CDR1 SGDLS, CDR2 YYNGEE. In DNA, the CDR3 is TGTGCCAGCAGCGGACAGGGTATAATGTGGGGAACGCAGTATTTT. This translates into CASSGQGIMWGTQYF.

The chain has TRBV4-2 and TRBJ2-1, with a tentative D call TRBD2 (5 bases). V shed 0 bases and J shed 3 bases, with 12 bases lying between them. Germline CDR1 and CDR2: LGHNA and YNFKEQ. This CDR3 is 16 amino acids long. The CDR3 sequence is CASSQDERRRYNEQFF. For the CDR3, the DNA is TGTGCCAGCAGCCAAGATGAGCGGAGACGCTACAATGAGCAGTTCTTC.

CDR3 in DNA: TGTGCCAGCACCATAGATCAGGGTGGCATCGACGAGCAGTACTTC. This sequence encodes CASTIDQGGIDEQYF. The V call is TRBV5-6, the J call TRBJ2-7; D may be TRBD1 (5 bases). CDR3 length: 15 amino acids. The germline V gene encodes CDR1 SGHDT and CDR2 YYEEEE. V was cut by 6 bases and J by 5 bases, with 21 bases left in between.

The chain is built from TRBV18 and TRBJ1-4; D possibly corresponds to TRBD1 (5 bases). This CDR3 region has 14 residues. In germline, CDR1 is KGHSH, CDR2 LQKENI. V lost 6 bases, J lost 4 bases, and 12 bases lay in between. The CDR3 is CASSRTPDNEKLFF. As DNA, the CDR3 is TGTGCCAGCTCGCGGACACCCGATAATGAAAAACTGTTTTTT.

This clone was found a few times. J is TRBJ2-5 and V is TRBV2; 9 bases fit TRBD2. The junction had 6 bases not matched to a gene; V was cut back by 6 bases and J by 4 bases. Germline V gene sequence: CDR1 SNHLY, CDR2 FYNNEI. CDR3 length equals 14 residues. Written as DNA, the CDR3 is TGTGCCAGCAGGGGCGGGGGGGCCGTAGAGACCCAGTACTTC. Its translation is CASRGGGAVETQYF.

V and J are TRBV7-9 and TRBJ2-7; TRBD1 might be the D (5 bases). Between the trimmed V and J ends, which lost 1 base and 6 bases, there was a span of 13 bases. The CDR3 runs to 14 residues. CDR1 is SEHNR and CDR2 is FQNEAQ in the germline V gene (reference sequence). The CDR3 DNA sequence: TGTGCCAGCAGCTTAGGGCAGGGTAGGGTCGAGCAGTACTTC. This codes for CASSLGQGRVEQYF.

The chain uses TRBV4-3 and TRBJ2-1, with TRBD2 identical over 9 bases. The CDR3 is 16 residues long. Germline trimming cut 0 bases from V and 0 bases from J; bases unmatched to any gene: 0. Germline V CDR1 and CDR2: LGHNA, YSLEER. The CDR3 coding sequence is TGCGCCAGCAGCCAAGATAGCGGGGGCTCCTACAATGAGCAGTTCTTC. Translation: CASSQDSGGSYNEQFF.

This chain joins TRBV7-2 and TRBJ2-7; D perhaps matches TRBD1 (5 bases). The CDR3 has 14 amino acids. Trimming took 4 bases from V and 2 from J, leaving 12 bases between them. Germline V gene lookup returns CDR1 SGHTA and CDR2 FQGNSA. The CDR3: CASSSDRGTYEQYF. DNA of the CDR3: TGTGCCAGCAGCTCCGACAGAGGCACCTACGAGCAGTACTTC.

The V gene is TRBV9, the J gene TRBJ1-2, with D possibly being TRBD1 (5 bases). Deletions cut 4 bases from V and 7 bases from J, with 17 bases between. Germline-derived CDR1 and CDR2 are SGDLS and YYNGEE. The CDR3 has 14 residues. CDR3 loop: CASSPEGREAGYTF. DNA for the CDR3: TGTGCCAGCAGCCCAGAGGGCAGGGAGGCTGGCTACACCTTC.

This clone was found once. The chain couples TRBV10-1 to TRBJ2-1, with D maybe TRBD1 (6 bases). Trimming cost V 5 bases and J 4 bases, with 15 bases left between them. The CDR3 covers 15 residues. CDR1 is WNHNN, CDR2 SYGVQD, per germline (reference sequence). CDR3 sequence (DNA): TGCGCCAGCAGTCAGCCCTCCCAGGGGTACAATGAGCAGTTCTTC. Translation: CASSQPSQGYNEQFF.

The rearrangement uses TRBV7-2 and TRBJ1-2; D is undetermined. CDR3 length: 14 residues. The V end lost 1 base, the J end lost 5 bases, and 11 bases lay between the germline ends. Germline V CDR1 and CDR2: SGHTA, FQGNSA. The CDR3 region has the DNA TGTGCCAGCAGCTTAGGTACGGAGGGATATGGCTACACCTTC. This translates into CASSLGTEGYGYTF.

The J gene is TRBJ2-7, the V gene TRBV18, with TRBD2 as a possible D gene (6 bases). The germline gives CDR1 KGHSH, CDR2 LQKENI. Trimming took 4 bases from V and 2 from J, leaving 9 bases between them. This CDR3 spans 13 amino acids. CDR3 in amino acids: CASSLRETYEQYF. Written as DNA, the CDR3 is TGTGCCAGCTCACTTCGGGAGACCTACGAGCAGTACTTC.

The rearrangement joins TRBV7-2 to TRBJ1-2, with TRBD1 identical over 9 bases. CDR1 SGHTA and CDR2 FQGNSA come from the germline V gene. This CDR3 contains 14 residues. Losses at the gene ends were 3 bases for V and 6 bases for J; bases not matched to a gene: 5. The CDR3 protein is CASSLYRGPDGYTF. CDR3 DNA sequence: TGTGCCAGCAGCTTGTACAGGGGGCCGGATGGCTACACCTTC. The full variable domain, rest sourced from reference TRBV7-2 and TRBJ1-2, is GAGVSQSPSNKVTEKGKDVELRCDPISGHTALYWYRQSLGQGLEFLIYFQGNSAPDKSGLPSDRFSAERTGGSVSTLTIQRTQQEDSAVYLCASSLYRGPDGYTFGSGTRLTVV.

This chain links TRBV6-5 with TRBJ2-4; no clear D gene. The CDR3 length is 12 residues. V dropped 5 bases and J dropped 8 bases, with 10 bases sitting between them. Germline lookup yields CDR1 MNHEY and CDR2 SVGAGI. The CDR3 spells CASSRAGDIQYF. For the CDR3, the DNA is TGTGCCAGCAGTCGTGCCGGTGACATTCAGTACTTC.

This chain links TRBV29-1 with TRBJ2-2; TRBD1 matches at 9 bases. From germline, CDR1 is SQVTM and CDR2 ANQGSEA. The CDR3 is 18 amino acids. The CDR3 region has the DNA TGCAGGACCCCCCCGGGACAGGGTAGGTGGACGAACACCGGGGAGCTGTTTTTT. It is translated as CRTPPGQGRWTNTGELFF.

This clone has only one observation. The CDR3 sequence: CASRTTSSPETQYF. CDR3 DNA: TGTGCCAGCAGGACCACTAGCAGTCCAGAGACCCAGTACTTC. The rearrangement links TRBV6-1 to TRBJ2-5; possible D gene TRBD2, 6 bases. Trimming left V 6 bases short and J 4 bases short, with 15 bases between. The CDR3 is 14 amino acids. Germline assignment: CDR1 MNHNS and CDR2 SASEGT.

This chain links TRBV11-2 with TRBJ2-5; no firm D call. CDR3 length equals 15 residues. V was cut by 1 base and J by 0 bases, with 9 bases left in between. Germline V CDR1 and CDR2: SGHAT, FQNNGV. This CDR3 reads CASSLGLGDQETQYF. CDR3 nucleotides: TGTGCCAGCAGCTTAGGTCTAGGCGACCAAGAGACCCAGTACTTC.

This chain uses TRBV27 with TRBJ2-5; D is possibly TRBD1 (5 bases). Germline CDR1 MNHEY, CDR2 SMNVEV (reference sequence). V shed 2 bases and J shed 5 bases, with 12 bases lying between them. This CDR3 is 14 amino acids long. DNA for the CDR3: TGTGCCAGCAGTTTACTCAGGGAACGGGAGACCCAGTACTTC. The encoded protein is CASSLLRERETQYF.

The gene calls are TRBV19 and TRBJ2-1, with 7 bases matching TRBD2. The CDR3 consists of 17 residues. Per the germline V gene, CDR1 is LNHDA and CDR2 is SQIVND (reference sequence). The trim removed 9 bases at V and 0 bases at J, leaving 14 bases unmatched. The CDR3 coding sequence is TGTGCCAGCACCCAAAGGGAGGGATTCAGCTCCTACAATGAGCAGTTCTTC. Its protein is CASTQREGFSSYNEQFF.

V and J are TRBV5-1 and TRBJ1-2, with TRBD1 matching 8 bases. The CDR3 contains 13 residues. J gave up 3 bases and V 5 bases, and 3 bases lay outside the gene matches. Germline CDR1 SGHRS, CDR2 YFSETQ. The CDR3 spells CASRTGDYYGYTF. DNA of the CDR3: TGCGCCAGCAGGACAGGGGACTACTATGGCTACACCTTC. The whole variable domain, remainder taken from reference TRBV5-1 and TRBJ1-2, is KAGVTQTPRYLIKTRGQQVTLSCSPISGHRSVSWYQQTPGQGLQFLFEYFSETQRNKGNFPGRFSGRQFSNSRSEMNVSTLELGDSALYLCASRTGDYYGYTFGSGTRLTVV.

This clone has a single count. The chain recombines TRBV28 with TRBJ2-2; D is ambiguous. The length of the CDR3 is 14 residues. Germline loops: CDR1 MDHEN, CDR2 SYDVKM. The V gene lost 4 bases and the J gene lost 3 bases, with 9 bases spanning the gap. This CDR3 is CASSSRRDTGELFF. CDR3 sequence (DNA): TGTGCCAGCAGTTCCCGTCGGGACACCGGGGAGCTGTTTTTT.

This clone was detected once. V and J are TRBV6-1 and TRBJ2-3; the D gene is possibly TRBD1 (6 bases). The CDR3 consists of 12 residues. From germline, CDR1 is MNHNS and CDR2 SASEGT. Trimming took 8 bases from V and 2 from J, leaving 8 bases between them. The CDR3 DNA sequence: TGTGCCAGCCGACAGGACACAGATACGCAGTATTTT. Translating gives CASRQDTDTQYF.

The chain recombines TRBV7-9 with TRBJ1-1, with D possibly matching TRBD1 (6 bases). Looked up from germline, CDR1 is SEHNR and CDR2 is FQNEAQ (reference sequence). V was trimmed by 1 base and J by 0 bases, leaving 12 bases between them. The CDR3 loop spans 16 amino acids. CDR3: CASSLGRTVMNTEAFF. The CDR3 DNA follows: TGTGCCAGCAGCTTAGGGAGGACAGTCATGAACACTGAAGCTTTCTTT.

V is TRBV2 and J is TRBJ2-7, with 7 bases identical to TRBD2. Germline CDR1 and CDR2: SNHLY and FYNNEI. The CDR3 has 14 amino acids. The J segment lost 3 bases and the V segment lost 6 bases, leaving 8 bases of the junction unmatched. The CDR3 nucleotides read TGTGCCAGCAGGAATTCGACTAGCCTCTACGAGCAGTACTTC. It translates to CASRNSTSLYEQYF.

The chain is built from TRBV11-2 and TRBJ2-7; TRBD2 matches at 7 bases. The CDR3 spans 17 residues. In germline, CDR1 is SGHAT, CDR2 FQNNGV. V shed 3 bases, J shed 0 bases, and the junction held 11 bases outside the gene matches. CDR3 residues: CASSFKSGGLSSYEQYF. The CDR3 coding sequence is TGTGCCAGCAGCTTTAAGTCGGGGGGTCTCAGCTCCTACGAGCAGTACTTC.

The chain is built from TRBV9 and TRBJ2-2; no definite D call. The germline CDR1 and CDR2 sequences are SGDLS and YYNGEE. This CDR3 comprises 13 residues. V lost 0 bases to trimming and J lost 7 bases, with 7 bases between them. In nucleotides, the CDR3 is TGTGCCAGCAGCGTAGGGCCGAACGGGGAGCTGTTTTTT. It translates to CASSVGPNGELFF.

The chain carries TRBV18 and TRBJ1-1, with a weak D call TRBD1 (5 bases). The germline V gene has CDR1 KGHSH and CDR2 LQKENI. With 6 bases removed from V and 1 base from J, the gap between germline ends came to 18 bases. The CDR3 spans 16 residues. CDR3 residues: CASSADLRQTNTEAFF. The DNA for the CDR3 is TGTGCCAGCTCCGCCGATCTTCGACAGACGAACACTGAAGCTTTCTTT.